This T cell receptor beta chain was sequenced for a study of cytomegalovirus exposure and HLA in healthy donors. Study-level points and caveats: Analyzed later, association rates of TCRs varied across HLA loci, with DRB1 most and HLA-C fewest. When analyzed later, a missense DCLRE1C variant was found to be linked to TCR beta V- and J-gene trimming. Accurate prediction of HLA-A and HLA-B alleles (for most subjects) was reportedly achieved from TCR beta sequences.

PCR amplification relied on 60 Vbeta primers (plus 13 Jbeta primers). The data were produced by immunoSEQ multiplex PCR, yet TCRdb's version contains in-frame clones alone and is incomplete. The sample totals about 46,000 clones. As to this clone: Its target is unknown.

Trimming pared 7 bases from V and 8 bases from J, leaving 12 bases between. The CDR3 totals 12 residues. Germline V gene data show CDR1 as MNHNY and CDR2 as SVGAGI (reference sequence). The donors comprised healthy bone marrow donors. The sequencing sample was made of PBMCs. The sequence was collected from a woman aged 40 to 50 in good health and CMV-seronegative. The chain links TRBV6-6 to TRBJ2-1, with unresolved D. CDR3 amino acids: CASTPTGYEQFF. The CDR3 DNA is TGTGCCAGCACTCCGACTGGATATGAGCAGTTCTTC.